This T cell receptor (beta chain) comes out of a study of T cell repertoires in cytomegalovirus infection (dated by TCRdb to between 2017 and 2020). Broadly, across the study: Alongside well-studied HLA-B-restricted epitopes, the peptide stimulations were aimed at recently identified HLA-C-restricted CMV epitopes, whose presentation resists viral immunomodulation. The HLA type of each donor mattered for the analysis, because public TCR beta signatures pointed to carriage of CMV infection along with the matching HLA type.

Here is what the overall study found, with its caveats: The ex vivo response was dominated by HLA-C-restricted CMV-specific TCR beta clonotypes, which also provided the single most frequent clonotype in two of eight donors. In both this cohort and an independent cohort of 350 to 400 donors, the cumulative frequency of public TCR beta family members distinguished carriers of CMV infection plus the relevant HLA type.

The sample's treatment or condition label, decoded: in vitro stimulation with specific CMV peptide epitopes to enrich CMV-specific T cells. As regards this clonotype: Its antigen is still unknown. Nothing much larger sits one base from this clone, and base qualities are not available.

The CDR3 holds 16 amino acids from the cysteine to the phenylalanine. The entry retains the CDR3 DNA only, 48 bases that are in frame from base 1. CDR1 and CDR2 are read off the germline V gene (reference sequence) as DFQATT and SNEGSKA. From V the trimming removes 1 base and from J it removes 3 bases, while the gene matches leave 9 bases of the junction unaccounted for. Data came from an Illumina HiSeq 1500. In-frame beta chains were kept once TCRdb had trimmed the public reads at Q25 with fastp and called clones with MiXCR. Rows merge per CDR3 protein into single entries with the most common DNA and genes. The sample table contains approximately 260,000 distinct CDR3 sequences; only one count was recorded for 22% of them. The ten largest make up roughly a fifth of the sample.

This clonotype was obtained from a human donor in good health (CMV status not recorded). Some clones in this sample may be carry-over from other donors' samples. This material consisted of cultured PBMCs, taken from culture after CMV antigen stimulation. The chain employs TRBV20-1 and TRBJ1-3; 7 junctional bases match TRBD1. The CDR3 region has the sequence CSARAITGEGGNTIYF. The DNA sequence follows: TGCAGTGCTAGAGCTATTACAGGGGAAGGTGGAAACACCATATATTTT.